Reported below is one T cell receptor (beta chain). V was pared by 4 bases and J by 5 bases, with 13 bases of the junction left unmatched. Per the germline V gene, CDR1 is SGHDN and CDR2 is FVKESK. The CDR3 totals 18 residues. Time point: persistent/refractory GD, antithyroid drugs over 5 years with positive TRAb. The TCR library was made from RNA that had been extracted from PBMCs in TRIzol. The data were obtained in a study of regulatory T cells in long-lasting Graves disease. Study in general: Those with persistent Graves' disease had received antithyroid drugs for over 5 years with positive TSH receptor antibodies.

Construction of the TCR beta libraries employed iRepertoire HTBI primers in conjunction with Arm-PCR of CDR3 regions. TCRdb passed the multiplex PCR reads through MiXCR, listing each CDR3 protein once. The top ten clones hold roughly 50% of a sample with about 310,000 distinct CDR3 sequences, around a fifth of them seen once. This sample comprised peripheral blood mononuclear cells (PBMCs), obtained when the disease was refractory, from a patient treated with antithyroid drugs. V is TRBV14 and J is TRBJ2-7; 14 nucleotides align to TRBD2. This TCR came from a female donor with Graves disease. In nucleotides, the CDR3 is TGTGCCAGCAGCCCCGGACCCCCGACTAGCGGGAGGGCCCACGAGCAGTACTTC. Residues: CASSPGPPTSGRAHEQYF.